The clone carrying this T cell receptor beta chain has a count of ten or more. V lost 6 bases to trimming and J lost 8 bases, with 10 bases between them. This CDR3 is built from 11 residues. TCRdb ran MiXCR on the RT-PCR reads and lists one entry per CDR3 protein. The sample includes almost 700,000 distinct CDR3 sequences, 13% to 15% of them seen just once. The sequence was collected from a female donor in good health, serving as a healthy control. Sequencing input: memory CD4+ T cells from blood. The chain couples TRBV12-3 or TRBV12-4 to TRBJ1-1; the D is unclear. CDR3 sequence: CASSPSAEAFF. The DNA of the CDR3 is TGTGCCAGCAGCCCGTCGGCCGAAGCTTTCTTT.